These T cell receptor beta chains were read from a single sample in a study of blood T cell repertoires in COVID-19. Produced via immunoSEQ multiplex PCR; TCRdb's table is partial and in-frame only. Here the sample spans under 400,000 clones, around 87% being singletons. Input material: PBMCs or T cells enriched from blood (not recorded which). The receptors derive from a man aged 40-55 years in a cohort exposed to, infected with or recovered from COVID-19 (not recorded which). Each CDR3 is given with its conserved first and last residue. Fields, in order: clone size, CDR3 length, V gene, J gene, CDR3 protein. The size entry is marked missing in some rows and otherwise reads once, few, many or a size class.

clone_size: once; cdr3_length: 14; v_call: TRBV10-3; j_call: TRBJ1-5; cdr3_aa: CAISEGGTNQPQHF
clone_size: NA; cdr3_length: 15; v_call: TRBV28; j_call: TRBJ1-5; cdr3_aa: CASSFKGRGHQPQHF
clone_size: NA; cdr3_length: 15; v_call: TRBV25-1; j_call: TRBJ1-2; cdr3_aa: CASSAPGQGNYGYTF
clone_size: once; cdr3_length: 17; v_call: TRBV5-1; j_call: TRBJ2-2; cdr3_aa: CASSFTTSGKSTGELFF
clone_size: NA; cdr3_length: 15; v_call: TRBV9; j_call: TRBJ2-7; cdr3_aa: CASSVSSGSPYEQYF
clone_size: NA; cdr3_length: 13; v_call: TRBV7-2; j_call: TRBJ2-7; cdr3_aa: CASRLAGTYEQYF
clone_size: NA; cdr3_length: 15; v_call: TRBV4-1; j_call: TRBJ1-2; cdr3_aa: CASSQDRGQAYGYTF
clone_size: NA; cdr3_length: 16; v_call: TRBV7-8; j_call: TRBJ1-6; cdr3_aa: CASSLGLTGRASPLHF
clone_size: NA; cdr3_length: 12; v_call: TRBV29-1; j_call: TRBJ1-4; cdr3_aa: CSVADRNEKLFF
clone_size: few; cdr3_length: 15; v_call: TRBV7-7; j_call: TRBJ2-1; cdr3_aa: CASSSRLAPNGEQFF
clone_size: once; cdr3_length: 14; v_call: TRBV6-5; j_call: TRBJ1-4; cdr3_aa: CASQAGGLDEKLFF
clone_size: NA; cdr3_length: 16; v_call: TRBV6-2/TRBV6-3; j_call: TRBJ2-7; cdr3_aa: CASSQTGTSGSYEQYF
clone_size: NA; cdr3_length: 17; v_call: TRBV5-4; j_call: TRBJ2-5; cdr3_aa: CASSLELAGARMETQYF
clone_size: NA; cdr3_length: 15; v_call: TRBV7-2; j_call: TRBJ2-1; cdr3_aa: CASSLWGGSNNEQFF
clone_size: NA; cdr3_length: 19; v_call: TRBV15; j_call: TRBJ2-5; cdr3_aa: CATSRDQVLAGGVKETQYF
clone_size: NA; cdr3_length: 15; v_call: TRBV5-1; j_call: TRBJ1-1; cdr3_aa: CASSLYGQGDTEAFF
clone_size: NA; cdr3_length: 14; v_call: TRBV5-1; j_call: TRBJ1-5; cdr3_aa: CASSLDPGNQPQHF
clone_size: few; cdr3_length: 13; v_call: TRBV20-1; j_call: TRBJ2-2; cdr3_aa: CSASFPRGGELFF
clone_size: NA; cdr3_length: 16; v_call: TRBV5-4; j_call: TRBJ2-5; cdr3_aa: CASSGLRDRVRETQYF
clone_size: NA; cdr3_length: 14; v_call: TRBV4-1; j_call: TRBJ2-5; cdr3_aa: CASSLVAGVETQYF
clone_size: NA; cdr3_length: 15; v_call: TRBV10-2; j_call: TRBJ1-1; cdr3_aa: CASSDLRGSDTEAFF
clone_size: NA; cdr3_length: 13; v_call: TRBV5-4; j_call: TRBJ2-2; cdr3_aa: CASSSQGRGELFF
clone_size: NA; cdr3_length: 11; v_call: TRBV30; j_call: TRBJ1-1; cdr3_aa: CAWSLSPEAFF
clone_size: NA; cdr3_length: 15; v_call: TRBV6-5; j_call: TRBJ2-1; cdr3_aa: CASSLTSGRDNEQFF
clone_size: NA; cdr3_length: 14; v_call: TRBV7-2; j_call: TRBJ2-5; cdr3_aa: CASSPGGRQETQYF
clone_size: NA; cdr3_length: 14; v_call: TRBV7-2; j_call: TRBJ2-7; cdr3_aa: CASSFPGVEVEQYF
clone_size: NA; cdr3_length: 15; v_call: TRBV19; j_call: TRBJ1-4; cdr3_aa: CASRTTGGGNEKLFF
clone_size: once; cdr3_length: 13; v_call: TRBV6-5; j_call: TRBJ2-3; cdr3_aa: CASSSGSSDTQYF
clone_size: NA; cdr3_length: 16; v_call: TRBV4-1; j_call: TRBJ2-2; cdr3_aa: CASSQLGLAGVGELFF
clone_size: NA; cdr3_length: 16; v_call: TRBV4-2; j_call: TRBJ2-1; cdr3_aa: CASSPMRAAEYNEQFF
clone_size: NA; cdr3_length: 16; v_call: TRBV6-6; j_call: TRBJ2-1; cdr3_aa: CASSYYRQGAYNEQFF
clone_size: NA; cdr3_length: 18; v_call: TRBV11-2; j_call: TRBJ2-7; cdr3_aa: CASSLEVGSGTVHYEQYF
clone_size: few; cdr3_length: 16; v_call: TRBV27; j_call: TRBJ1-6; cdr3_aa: CASSFAGGGWDSPLHF
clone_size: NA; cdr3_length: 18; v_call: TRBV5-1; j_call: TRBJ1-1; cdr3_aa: CASSLGTPGHPRNTEAFF
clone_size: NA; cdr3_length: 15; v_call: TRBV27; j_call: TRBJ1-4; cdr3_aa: CASSPSREGWRKLFF
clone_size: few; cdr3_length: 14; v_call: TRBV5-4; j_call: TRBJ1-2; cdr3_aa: CASSLPGQGFGYTF
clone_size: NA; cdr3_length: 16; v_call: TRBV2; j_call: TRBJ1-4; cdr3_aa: CASSGTTGQFNEKLFF
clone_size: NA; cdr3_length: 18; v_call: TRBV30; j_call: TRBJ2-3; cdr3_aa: CAWTSSIAGGRMTDTQYF
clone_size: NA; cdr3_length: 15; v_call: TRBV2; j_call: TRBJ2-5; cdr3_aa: CASSDALSGGETQYF
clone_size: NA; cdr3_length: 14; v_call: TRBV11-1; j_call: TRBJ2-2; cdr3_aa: CASSLRANTGELFF
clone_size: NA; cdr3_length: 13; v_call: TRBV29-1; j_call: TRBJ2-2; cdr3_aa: CSVGQGNTGELFF
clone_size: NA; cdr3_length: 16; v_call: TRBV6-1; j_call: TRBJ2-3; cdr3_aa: CASSVRSGSRTDTQYF
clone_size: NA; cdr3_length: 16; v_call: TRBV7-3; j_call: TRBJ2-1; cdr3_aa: CASSLNSGGSYNEQFF
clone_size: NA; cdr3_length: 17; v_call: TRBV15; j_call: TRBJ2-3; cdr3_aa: CATSRTQSGVSTDTQYF
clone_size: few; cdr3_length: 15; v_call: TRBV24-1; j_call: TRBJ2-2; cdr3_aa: CATSDHRGGSGELFF
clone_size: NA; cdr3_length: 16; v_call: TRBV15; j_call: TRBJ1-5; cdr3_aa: CATSRDKRGRNQPQHF
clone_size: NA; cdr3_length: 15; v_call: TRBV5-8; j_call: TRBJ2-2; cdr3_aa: CASSFRTGNTGELFF
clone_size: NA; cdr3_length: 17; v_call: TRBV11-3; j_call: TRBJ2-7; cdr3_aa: CASSSGDRGTPQYEQYF
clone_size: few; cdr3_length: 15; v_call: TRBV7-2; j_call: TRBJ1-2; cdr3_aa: CASSLTAGARGGYTF
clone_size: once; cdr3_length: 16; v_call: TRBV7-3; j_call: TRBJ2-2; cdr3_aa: CASSLVPGGSTGELFF
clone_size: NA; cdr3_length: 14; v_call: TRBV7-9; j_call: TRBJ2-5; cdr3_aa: CASSLTGTQETQYF
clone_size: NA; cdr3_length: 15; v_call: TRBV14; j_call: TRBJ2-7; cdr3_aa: CASSQATGGSYEQYF
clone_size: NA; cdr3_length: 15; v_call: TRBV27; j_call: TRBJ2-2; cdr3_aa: CASSIAGRSTGELFF
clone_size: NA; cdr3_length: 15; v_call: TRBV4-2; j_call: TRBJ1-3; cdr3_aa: CASSLPARSGNTIYF